This T cell receptor (beta chain) was profiled in a study of blood T cell repertoires in COVID-19. Study-wide background: Material from acute and convalescent COVID-19 was sourced from the United States, Italy and Spain. In each case, the material was cDNA or gDNA derived from T cells, B-cell-depleted T cells, or PBMCs.

Unmatched junction bases numbered 15, after V lost 4 bases and J lost 7 bases. CDR3 size: 16 residues. Germline CDR1 SGHTA, CDR2 FQGNSA. Original processing methods: Amplification from reference gene primers served as the basis for estimated nucleated cell counts. Profiling relied on immunoSEQ multiplex PCR, and the TCRdb table lists in-frame clones only, not all of them. Clonal size and the V and J genes are those of that table, whereas D and trimming came from the DNA. Here the sample spans about 200,000 clones, around 83% being singletons. The chain is built from TRBV7-2 and TRBJ2-7; 8 nucleotides align to TRBD2. The sample comprised peripheral blood. The TCR originated in a woman older than 75 with acute or convalescent COVID-19. The CDR3 DNA sequence: TGTGCCAGCAGCTCTTCCCTCGGGAGGGGCTCGAATGAGCAGTACTTC. It encodes CASSSSLGRGSNEQYF.